Sequencing of this T cell receptor (beta chain) was carried out in a study of Tregs in tolerant kidney transplant recipients. Profiling relied on immunoSEQ multiplex PCR, and the TCRdb table lists in-frame clones only, not all of them. The table records roughly 250,000 clones, 80% to 85% of them present only once. The CDR3 extends over 17 amino acids. V shed 5 bases and J shed 0 bases, with 16 bases lying between them. CDR1 is MGHDK and CDR2 is SYGVNS in the germline V gene. Thawed PBMCs were FACS-sorted into unstimulated CD4+CD25+CD127- regulatory T cells, CD4+CD25- non-regulatory cells, CD4 and CD8 cells.

The sequenced material came from CD4+ T cells from blood. This chain joins TRBV25-1 and TRBJ2-2; the D gene is possibly TRBD2 (7 bases). The source of this sequence is a human donor in good health. The CDR3 DNA is TGTGCCAGCAGTAAAAAGTGGCGGGGGCCGAACACCGGGGAGCTGTTTTTT. Translated, it gives CASSKKWRGPNTGELFF.